The clone carrying this TCR beta chain showed up many times. There are 12 residues in the CDR3. Germline V gene lookup returns CDR1 MNHNS and CDR2 SASEGT. V gave up 6 bases and J gave up 3 bases, with 9 bases separating them. This specimen belongs to a study of metastatic and nonmetastatic thyroid tumors. No patient received treatment before thyroid surgery. MiXCR re-clonotyped the PCR reads for TCRdb. Seen here are some 30,000 clones, 25% to 30% observed once, and the top ten hold roughly 32%. This rearrangement joins TRBV6-1 to TRBJ2-7; possibly TRBD1 or TRBD2 for D (6 bases each). The sequencing sample was made of blood. The TCR sequence derives from a female donor with papillary thyroid cancer or a benign thyroid nodule (not recorded which). Some clones in this sample may be carry-over from other donors' samples. CDR3: CASSEGGYEQYF. Here the CDR3 DNA reads TGTGCCAGCAGCGAGGGGGGCTACGAGCAGTACTTC.